The 23 T cell receptor beta chains in this list originate from one sample, sequenced in a study of T cells in Graves' hyperthyroidism and ophthalmopathy. The CDR3 regions of TCR beta were amplified from RNA transcripts. Initially, a first-round RT-PCR of the TCR CDR3 employed the HTBI primer set. TCRdb reprocessed the multiplex PCR reads with MiXCR, giving one entry per CDR3 protein. The sample yields around 260,000 distinct CDR3 sequences, less than 30% seen once. Material for sequencing was blood. These receptors came from a man between 35 and 55 years old with Graves' hyperthyroidism that later progressed to Graves' ophthalmopathy.

This clonotype was seen repeatedly, ten times or more. The chain is built from TRBV19 and TRBJ1-2; D not certain. The V gene lost 3 bases and the J gene lost 4 bases, with 15 bases spanning the gap. Per germline, CDR1 LNHDA and CDR2 SQIVND (reference sequence). The CDR3 loop spans 15 amino acids. The CDR3 reads CASSMGRIYSYGYTF. CDR3 nucleotides: TGTGCCAGTAGTATGGGAAGGATCTACAGCTATGGCTACACCTTC.

In its sample, this clonotype was seen many times. The chain links TRBV18 to TRBJ1-2, with TRBD1 as a possible D gene (6 bases). Trimming left V 5 bases short and J 10 bases short, with 20 bases between. The length of the CDR3 is 14 residues. The V gene's germline CDR1 is KGHSH and CDR2 LQKENI. CDR3 region: CASSLQGANALYTF. For the CDR3, the DNA is TGTGCCAGCTCATTACAGGGCGCAAACGCTCTCTACACCTTC.

This clonotype was observed many times. V is TRBV24-1 and J is TRBJ2-5, with TRBD2 identical over 10 bases. This CDR3 has 16 residues. V lost 7 bases, J lost 5 bases, and 12 bases stayed unmatched. CDR1 KGHDR and CDR2 SFDVKD come from the germline V gene. DNA of the CDR3: TGTGCCACCAGCGGAGGACTAGCGGCATTGCAGGAGACCCAGTACTTC. It encodes CATSGGLAALQETQYF.

This clonotype was seen ten or more times. V usage is TRBV6-5 and J usage is TRBJ2-5; 8 bases align to TRBD1. Looked up from germline, CDR1 is MNHEY and CDR2 is SVGAGI. This CDR3 spans 15 amino acids. J lost 5 bases, V lost 2 bases, and 7 bases had no gene match. The CDR3 spells CASSYQRQGRETQYF. CDR3 sequence (DNA): TGTGCCAGCAGTTACCAGAGACAGGGGAGGGAGACCCAGTACTTC.

This clonotype was seen ten or more times. CDR3 nucleotides: TGTGCCAGCAGGTTCGATCGGCAGGGATCCTACGAGCAGTACTTC. It encodes CASRFDRQGSYEQYF. The chain links TRBV6-5 to TRBJ2-7, with a possible D match to TRBD1 (5 bases). The CDR3 is 15 residues long. Germline V gene sequence: CDR1 MNHEY, CDR2 SVGAGI. V gave up 6 bases and J gave up 1 base, with 16 bases separating them.

This clonotype has more than one count but fewer than ten. The gene calls are TRBV7-2 and TRBJ2-7, with a possible D match to TRBD2 (5 bases). The CDR3 runs 14 residues. The V end lost 5 bases, the J end lost 3 bases, and 14 bases lay between the germline ends. The V gene's germline CDR1 is SGHTA and CDR2 FQGNSA. CDR3 amino acids: CASSTPGSDYEQYF. DNA for the CDR3: TGTGCCAGCAGCACCCCGGGGTCCGACTACGAGCAGTACTTC.

This clonotype came up many times. The genes are TRBV14 and TRBJ1-6; D unresolved. The CDR3 is made up of 13 amino acids. V lost 4 bases and J 9 bases, leaving 10 bases between the germline ends. Germline assignment: CDR1 SGHDN and CDR2 FVKESK. CDR3: CASSPPRGSPLHF. Written as DNA, the CDR3 is TGTGCCAGCAGCCCCCCACGGGGTTCACCCCTCCACTTT.

This clonotype was observed many times. The V call is TRBV29-1, the J call TRBJ2-2; D gene uncertain. The germline gives CDR1 SQVTM, CDR2 ANQGSEA. The CDR3 totals 13 residues. The V and J ends lost 3 bases and 1 base respectively, with 6 bases between them. Here the CDR3 reads CSVDSQNTGELFF. The DNA for the CDR3 is TGCAGCGTTGATAGTCAGAACACCGGGGAGCTGTTTTTT.

This clonotype was seen ten or more times. V usage is TRBV6-2 or TRBV6-3 and J usage is TRBJ2-2, with no clear D. Germline CDR1 reads MNHEY; CDR2 reads SVGEGT. The CDR3 length is 15 residues. Trimming took off 4 bases at V and 0 bases at J, with 9 bases between the two ends. CDR3 sequence reads: CASSFFVSNTGELFF. CDR3 bases: TGTGCCAGCAGTTTTTTCGTCTCGAACACCGGGGAGCTGTTTTTT.

The table lists this clonotype with many counts. The chain is built from TRBV6-1 and TRBJ2-5; TRBD2 might be the D (5 bases). Trimming shortened V by 8 bases and J by 2 bases, and 12 bases separated the two germline ends. Germline loops: CDR1 MNHNS, CDR2 SASEGT. The length of the CDR3 is 13 residues. The CDR3 DNA is TGTGCCAGCGGTAACAGCGGACAAGAGACCCAGTACTTC. Protein: CASGNSGQETQYF.

V gene TRBV2 combines with J gene TRBJ1-6, with D perhaps matching TRBD1 (5 bases). This CDR3 contains 15 residues. Trimming removed 4 bases from V and 7 bases from J, with 14 bases in between. Germline V gene sequence: CDR1 SNHLY, CDR2 FYNNEI. The CDR3 is CASSAKGLQNSPLHF. In DNA form, the CDR3 reads TGTGCCAGCAGTGCAAAGGGACTCCAGAATTCACCCCTCCACTTT.

Many counts were recorded for this clonotype. The chain employs TRBV11-2 and TRBJ2-7; D remains unclear. CDR1 and CDR2 (germline): SGHAT, FQNNGV. V dropped 4 bases and J dropped 2 bases, with 15 bases sitting between them. CDR3 length: 15 amino acids. The CDR3 is CASSSGPKGTYEQYF. CDR3 nucleotide sequence: TGTGCCAGCAGCTCAGGCCCCAAGGGTACCTACGAGCAGTACTTC.

The chain couples TRBV11-2 to TRBJ2-7; 16 nucleotides match TRBD2. This CDR3 has 17 amino acids. Germline assignment: CDR1 SGHAT and CDR2 FQNNGV. J gave up 4 bases and V 5 bases, and 8 bases lay outside the gene matches. This CDR3 reads CASSVGTSGRGTYEQYF. CDR3 nucleotides: TGTGCCAGCAGCGTCGGGACTAGCGGGAGGGGTACGTACGAGCAGTACTTC.

This clonotype was picked up many times. The chain recombines TRBV3-1 with TRBJ2-7; TRBD2 might be the D (5 bases). The CDR3 is 14 residues long. Germline V gene lookup returns CDR1 LGHDT and CDR2 YNNKEL (reference sequence). V was shortened by 1 base and J by 6 bases, with 13 bases between the two germline ends. CDR3 region: CASSQVLSGIEQYF. For the CDR3, the DNA is TGTGCCAGCAGCCAAGTTCTATCCGGGATCGAGCAGTACTTC.

At least ten counts were recorded for this clonotype. The J gene is TRBJ2-7, the V gene TRBV7-6, with 11 bases matching TRBD1. The germline V gene encodes CDR1 SGHVS and CDR2 FNYEAQ. The CDR3 is 14 amino acids. The ends lost 5 bases at V and 4 bases at J; junction bases unmatched: 4. CDR3 coding DNA: TGTGCCAGCAGCGACGGGACAGGGGGGTACGAGCAGTACTTC. Encoded protein: CASSDGTGGYEQYF.

This clonotype was seen repeatedly, ten times or more. V and J are TRBV7-9 and TRBJ2-4; weak D call: TRBD2 (5 bases). The CDR3 runs to 16 residues. V lost 5 bases and J 0 bases, leaving 14 bases between the germline ends. Germline loops: CDR1 SEHNR, CDR2 FQNEAQ (reference sequence). CDR3 coding DNA: TGTGCCAGCAGCCTGAGCGGTAACATAGCCAAAAACATTCAGTACTTC. This translates into CASSLSGNIAKNIQYF.

This clonotype was recorded at least ten times. The chain joins TRBV7-9 to TRBJ1-2; D ambiguous. This CDR3 is 14 amino acids long. V was shortened by 7 bases and J by 5 bases, with 17 bases between the two germline ends. The germline V gene has CDR1 SEHNR and CDR2 FQNEAQ (reference sequence). Here the CDR3 DNA reads TGTGCCAGCACCCCGCCTGGGGTTATTTATGGCTACACCTTC. Encoded protein: CASTPPGVIYGYTF.

This clonotype was found many times. The J gene is TRBJ2-7, the V gene TRBV20-1; D not resolved. Germline loops: CDR1 DFQATT, CDR2 SNEGSKA (reference sequence). Trimming removed 0 bases at V and 3 bases at J, with 9 bases between. The CDR3 extends over 13 amino acids. The CDR3: CSARETTDYEQYF. CDR3 DNA sequence: TGCAGTGCTAGAGAAACGACGGACTACGAGCAGTACTTC.

This clonotype was picked up many times. The genes are TRBV6-2 or TRBV6-3 and TRBJ2-7; D may match TRBD1 or TRBD2 (5 bases each). V was pared by 4 bases and J by 4 bases, with 14 bases between. The CDR3 totals 14 residues. The V gene's germline CDR1 is MNHEY and CDR2 SVGEGT. The CDR3 is CASSFRVARYEQYF. The CDR3 bases are TGTGCCAGCAGTTTCAGGGTAGCGCGATACGAGCAGTACTTC.

This rearrangement joins TRBV28 to TRBJ2-2, with D maybe TRBD2 (5 bases). Germline assignment: CDR1 MDHEN and CDR2 SYDVKM. The CDR3 is 15 residues long. V was shortened by 5 bases and J by 8 bases, with 18 bases between the two germline ends. CDR3 sequence: CASSPTDSVGGELFF. CDR3 in DNA: TGTGCCAGCAGTCCCACGGACTCCGTAGGGGGGGAGCTGTTTTTT.

This clonotype was seen repeatedly, ten times or more. The rearrangement joins TRBV11-2 to TRBJ2-7, with D possibly TRBD1 on 6 matching bases. CDR3 length: 15 residues. The V end lost 2 bases, the J end lost 2 bases, and 13 bases lay between the germline ends. Looked up from germline, CDR1 is SGHAT and CDR2 is FQNNGV. The CDR3 bases are TGTGCCAGCAGCTTAAATTCCGCAGGGGCCTACGAGCAGTACTTC. Protein sequence: CASSLNSAGAYEQYF.

The genes are TRBV28 and TRBJ1-5; D is unclear. The germline V gene encodes CDR1 MDHEN and CDR2 SYDVKM. V lost 6 bases and J lost 3, with 6 bases in between. The CDR3 sequence is 12 residues long. In DNA form, the CDR3 reads TGTGCCAGCAGGGGAAACAATCAGCCCCAGCATTTT. This gives the protein CASRGNNQPQHF.

The genes are TRBV2 and TRBJ2-7; D is ambiguous. This CDR3 spans 15 amino acids. V was trimmed by 6 bases and J by 0 bases, leaving 15 bases between them. Germline V gene data show CDR1 as SNHLY and CDR2 as FYNNEI. The CDR3 nucleotides read TGTGCCAGCAGCGGGTCGGGTTACTCCTCCTACGAGCAGTACTTC. Amino acids: CASSGSGYSSYEQYF.